The 16 T cell receptor beta chains reported below all come from one sample, sequenced in a study of cytomegalovirus exposure and HLA in healthy donors. It was with 60 Vbeta and 13 Jbeta primers that the PCR ran. Clones were read by immunoSEQ multiplex PCR, and TCRdb kept only the in-frame ones, dropping some. Here the sample spans tens of thousands of clones, roughly 67% being singletons. The material sequenced was PBMCs. The receptors come from a man in his fifties or sixties in good health and CMV-seronegative.

The chain couples TRBV6-5 to TRBJ2-3; D may be TRBD2 (5 bases). Trimming took off 4 bases at V and 15 bases at J, with 14 bases between the two ends. The CDR3 extends over 11 amino acids. The germline CDR1 and CDR2 sequences are MNHEY and SVGAGI. Here the CDR3 reads CASSFPGSEYF. In DNA form, the CDR3 reads TGTGCCAGCAGTTTCCCGGGATCGGAATATTTT.

On this clone itself: Other DNA sequences from this sample encode an identical CDR3 as well. V usage is TRBV6-1 and J usage is TRBJ1-2, with D perhaps TRBD1 (5 bases). CDR1 MNHNS and CDR2 SASEGT come from the germline V gene. V was cut by 5 bases and J by 6 bases, with 13 bases left in between. This CDR3 has 13 amino acids. The CDR3 here is CASSPGFVDGYTF. CDR3 sequence (DNA): TGTGCCAGCAGTCCAGGGTTCGTCGATGGCTACACCTTC.

The chain joins TRBV7-8 to TRBJ2-7; 7 bases map to TRBD2. Germline V lookup: CDR1 SGHVS, CDR2 FQNEAQ. The CDR3 contains 13 residues. V gave up 5 bases and J gave up 5 bases; unmatched junction bases: 6. This CDR3 reads CASSKMGGDEQYF. CDR3 coding DNA: TGTGCCAGCAGCAAGATGGGGGGGGACGAGCAGTACTTC.

This clone has only a few counts. The chain recombines TRBV5-4 with TRBJ2-7, with D perhaps matching TRBD1 (5 bases). CDR1 is SGHNT, CDR2 YYREEE, per germline (reference sequence). This CDR3 spans 12 amino acids. V lost 0 bases, J lost 6 bases, and 7 bases lay in between. The DNA for the CDR3 is TGTGCCAGCAGCTTGGGCCAGGGCGAGCAGTACTTC. Its translation is CASSLGQGEQYF.

The genes are TRBV25-1 and TRBJ1-4; 9 nucleotides match TRBD1. The V and J ends lost 4 bases and 0 bases, in that order; junction bases with no gene match: 6. The germline V gene encodes CDR1 MGHDK and CDR2 SYGVNS. CDR3 length equals 17 residues. The CDR3 loop is CASSVGTGRTTNEKLFF. The CDR3 DNA sequence: TGTGCCAGCAGTGTGGGGACAGGGAGAACAACTAATGAAAAACTGTTTTTT.

CDR3 protein: CARRDRGLANYGYTF. CDR3 in DNA: TGTGCCCGCCGGGACAGGGGACTAGCTAACTATGGCTACACCTTC. V and J are TRBV30 and TRBJ1-2; 10 nucleotides match TRBD1. Germline CDR1 and CDR2: GTSNPN and SVGIG (reference sequence). This CDR3 is built from 15 residues. V shed 8 bases and J 0 bases; nucleotides not matched to a gene: 9.

To note about this clone: This may stem from a read error, because a much larger clone lies one nucleotide away. This rearrangement joins TRBV6-1 to TRBJ2-2; weak D call: TRBD1 (5 bases). The CDR3 contains 13 residues. V was cut by 3 bases and J by 3 bases, with 5 bases left in between. From germline, CDR1 is MNHNS and CDR2 SASEGT. CDR3 amino acids: CASSDRDTGELFF. The CDR3 DNA reads as TGTGCCAGCAGTGACAGGGACACCGGGGAGCTGTTTTTT.

This clone has only one observation. The chain is built from TRBV30 and TRBJ1-6; weak D call: TRBD1 (6 bases). The V end was cut by 0 bases, the J end by 10 bases, with 13 bases between. This CDR3 comprises 14 residues. Germline V gene sequence: CDR1 GTSNPN, CDR2 SVGIG (reference sequence). CDR3 in DNA: TGTGCCTGGAGTGTACAGGGACGGTCATCACCCCTCCACTTT. It specifies CAWSVQGRSSPLHF.

This chain connects TRBV7-9 to TRBJ1-1; tentative D call: TRBD1 (5 bases). From germline, CDR1 is SEHNR and CDR2 FQNEAQ (reference sequence). This CDR3 has 14 residues. Trimming cost V 5 bases and J 3 bases, with 13 bases left between them. Here the CDR3 DNA reads TGTGCCAGCAGCATTGGGCCAGGGCACACTGAAGCTTTCTTT. This encodes CASSIGPGHTEAFF.

The chain joins TRBV5-4 to TRBJ1-1; TRBD1 agrees at 10 bases. V lost 4 bases, J lost 4 bases, and 4 bases stayed unmatched. This CDR3 comprises 14 residues. The germline CDR1 and CDR2 sequences are SGHNT and YYREEE (reference sequence). The CDR3, as DNA: TGTGCCAGCAGCAGGACAGGGGGGGGCACTGAAGCTTTCTTT. Residues: CASSRTGGGTEAFF. Based on the CDR3 plus reference TRBV5-4 and TRBJ1-1, the full variable domain is ETGVTQSPTHLIKTRGQQVTLRCSSQSGHNTVSWYQQALGQGPQFIFQYYREEENGRGNFPPRFSGLQFPNYSSELNVNALELDDSALYLCASSRTGGGTEAFFGQGTRLTVV.

This clone showed up just once. The chain recombines TRBV4-2 with TRBJ2-3, with D perhaps matching TRBD1 (6 bases). Germline V lookup: CDR1 LGHNA, CDR2 YNFKEQ. The CDR3 is made up of 17 amino acids. Trimming left V 4 bases short and J 8 bases short, with 25 bases between. CDR3 coding DNA: TGTGCCAGCAGCCCACGAGGCGAGGGGGACCCTTTCGTTACGCAGTATTTT. Residues: CASSPRGEGDPFVTQYF.

This clone was detected only a few times. The chain uses TRBV29-1 and TRBJ2-1; TRBD1 aligns across 8 bases. V trimming: 1 base; J trimming: 4 bases; junction bases outside the gene matches: 12. Germline values: CDR1 SQVTM, CDR2 ANQGSEA. This CDR3 is 17 amino acids long. As DNA, the CDR3 is TGCAGCGTTGAAGTGTTTTCCCGGGACAGGCTATACAATGAGCAGTTCTTC. The encoded protein is CSVEVFSRDRLYNEQFF.

The chain has TRBV30 and TRBJ2-7; tentative D call: TRBD1 (5 bases). The germline CDR1 and CDR2 sequences are GTSNPN and SVGIG (reference sequence). V lost 0 bases and J lost 6, with 12 bases in between. This CDR3 region has 13 residues. The CDR3 DNA is TGTGCCTGGAGTGTTAGGGCAGGGTTCGAGCAGTACTTC. Translation: CAWSVRAGFEQYF.

The chain is built from TRBV7-8 and TRBJ1-5, with 9 positions matching TRBD1. The germline CDR1 and CDR2 sequences are SGHVS and FQNEAQ. There are 17 residues in the CDR3. V shed 0 bases, J shed 6 bases, and the junction held 9 bases outside the gene matches. The CDR3, as DNA: TGTGCCAGCAGCTTAGCGTCTCTACGGGACAGGGTTCAGCCCCAGCATTTT. It is translated as CASSLASLRDRVQPQHF.

The table lists this clone with a count of one. The rearrangement joins TRBV7-2 to TRBJ2-7; 7 bases match TRBD1. V was clipped by 5 bases and J by 3 bases; unmatched bases: 7. Per germline, CDR1 SGHTA and CDR2 FQGNSA. This CDR3 spans 14 amino acids. The CDR3 is CASSIPGQLYEQYF. The CDR3 DNA sequence: TGTGCCAGCAGCATACCGGGACAGCTCTACGAGCAGTACTTC.

The chain links TRBV2 to TRBJ1-5; TRBD1 matches at 8 bases. CDR3 size: 15 residues. Germline V lookup: CDR1 SNHLY, CDR2 FYNNEI. V was pared by 9 bases and J by 0 bases, with 7 bases of the junction left unmatched. The CDR3 reads CASRSGGLSNQPQHF. CDR3 DNA: TGTGCCAGTAGATCAGGGGGCCTTAGCAATCAGCCCCAGCATTTT.